The rows below give T cell receptor beta chains drawn from one sample of a study of beta chain features in type 1 diabetes. TCRdb's copy holds only in-frame clones and misses some; the assay was immunoSEQ multiplex PCR. There are around 250,000 clones in the sample; over 20% occur only once, and roughly 0.028% lies in the top ten. The material sequenced was naive CD4+ T cells from blood. Receptors were obtained from a woman aged 40 to 50 with type 1 diabetes. Both conserved end residues are part of each CDR3. The D gene is left open where the match is weak. Expanded clones are given a class, and other clones once, few, many or no size at all.

v_call,clone_size,j_call,d_call,cdr3_nt,cdr3_aa
TRBV5-6,-,TRBJ2-5,TRBD1,TGTGCCAGCAGCTTGTACAGGGGAAGCCAAGAGACCCAGTACTTC,CASSLYRGSQETQYF
TRBV2,-,TRBJ2-3,-,TGTGCCAGCGGGAGTCCTACTAGCACAGATACGCAGTATTTT,CASGSPTSTDTQYF
TRBV9,few,TRBJ1-2,-,TGTGCCAGCAGCGTAGAGGGGCAGGGTACTAACTATGGCTACACCTTC,CASSVEGQGTNYGYTF
TRBV15,-,TRBJ2-5,-,TGTGCCACCAGCAGAGGAGCAGGGCAAGAGACCCAGTACTTC,CATSRGAGQETQYF
TRBV28,-,TRBJ2-1,TRBD1,TGTGCCACCCTTGGGAGACAGGGGGCCTCGGGCTCCTACAATGAGCAGTTCTTC,CATLGRQGASGSYNEQFF
TRBV18,-,TRBJ1-1,-,TGTGCCAGCTCACCCGGTATAGCGGGGATGAACACTGAAGCTTTCTTT,CASSPGIAGMNTEAFF
TRBV7-2,-,TRBJ2-1,TRBD2,TGTGCCAGCAGTGCTAGCGGGGGATACAATGAGCAGTTCTTC,CASSASGGYNEQFF
TRBV7-9,-,TRBJ1-1,-,TGTGCCAGCAGCTTACAGCGGGGGCGGGACACTGAAGCTTTCTTT,CASSLQRGRDTEAFF
TRBV19,-,TRBJ1-4,-,TGTGCCAGTATTGACCGGGAGGAAAAACTGTTTTTT,CASIDREEKLFF
TRBV29-1,few,TRBJ1-2,TRBD1,TGCAGCGTTGAGGGGACAGGGAAAACAGTTGATGGCTACACCTTC,CSVEGTGKTVDGYTF
TRBV7-3,-,TRBJ1-6,-,TGTGCCAGCAGCTTAAGGGGCGACAGGAGGTATTCCCCCCTCCACTTT,CASSLRGDRRYSPLHF
TRBV28,few,TRBJ2-7,TRBD1,TGTGCCAGCAGTTGGGACAGCTACGAGCAGTACTTC,CASSWDSYEQYF
TRBV14,few,TRBJ2-1,TRBD2,TGTGCCAGCAGCCAAGAAGCGGGACTAGCGGGAGCCCACTTCTTC,CASSQEAGLAGAHFF
TRBV27,-,TRBJ2-6,TRBD2,TGTGCCAGCAGTTCAATCTGGGGGAGGGCCGGGGCCAACGTCCTGACTTTC,CASSSIWGRAGANVLTF
TRBV7-8,-,TRBJ2-1,TRBD2,TGTGCCAGCAGCTTAGGTGCGGGAGGGCCATATGGTGAGCAGTTCTTC,CASSLGAGGPYGEQFF
TRBV7-9,-,TRBJ2-7,-,TGTGCCAGCAGCTCCACAGGGAACGAGCAGTACTTC,CASSSTGNEQYF
TRBV5-4,-,TRBJ2-7,TRBD2,TGTGCCAGCAGCCGGAGGACTAGCGGCTCCTACGAGCAGTACTTC,CASSRRTSGSYEQYF
TRBV7-2,-,TRBJ2-2,-,TGTGCCAGCAGCCTGACCCCTAGCATCACCGGGGAGCTGTTTTTT,CASSLTPSITGELFF
TRBV28,-,TRBJ2-7,TRBD1,TGTGCCAGCAGGGCAACGGACAGGGGCTACGAGCAGTACTTC,CASRATDRGYEQYF
TRBV7-2,few,TRBJ2-5,-,TGTGCCAGCAGCTTGTTAACTAACGTAAGAGAGACCCAGTACTTC,CASSLLTNVRETQYF
TRBV7-9,-,TRBJ1-6,-,TGTGCCAGCAGCTTAGTTCAGGGATATTCACCCCTCCACTTT,CASSLVQGYSPLHF
TRBV5-1,-,TRBJ2-7,TRBD2,TGCGCCAGCAGCTTGGGTGCGGGAGGGACAAACGAGCAGTACTTC,CASSLGAGGTNEQYF
TRBV5-1,-,TRBJ2-1,-,TGCGCCAGCAGCTTGCGAGCGGGCTCCCATGGTGAGCAGTTCTTC,CASSLRAGSHGEQFF
TRBV30,-,TRBJ2-1,-,TGTGCCTGGAGTAATCCGGGTCCGTACAATGAGCAGTTCTTC,CAWSNPGPYNEQFF
TRBV5-4,few,TRBJ2-5,-,TGTGCCAGCAGCCTTACAGGGTGGGTAGGAGAGACCCAGTACTTC,CASSLTGWVGETQYF
TRBV14,-,TRBJ2-7,-,TGTGCCAGCAGCCGACAACAGGGAGACGAGCAGTACTTC,CASSRQQGDEQYF
TRBV6-6,-,TRBJ1-4,-,TGTGCCAGCAGTTTCTCGACGGTGGAGGGAAAACTGTTTTTT,CASSFSTVEGKLFF
TRBV5-4,-,TRBJ1-2,-,TGTGCCAGCAGCCGAGCCGGGACACGAGCCTATGGCTACACCTTC,CASSRAGTRAYGYTF
TRBV28,few,TRBJ2-5,-,TGTGCCAGCAGTTCGGGACTCCCTGGAGGAGAGACCCAGTACTTC,CASSSGLPGGETQYF
TRBV2,-,TRBJ2-5,-,TGTGCCAGCAGTTCAGAGGGGGACGAGACCCAGTACTTC,CASSSEGDETQYF
TRBV30,-,TRBJ2-1,TRBD2,TGTGCCTCAAGACTAGCGGGAGTTTACAATGAGCAGTTCTTC,CASRLAGVYNEQFF
TRBV5-1,-,TRBJ1-2,TRBD1,TGCGCCAGCAACTTGGCCGGGACAGGGGGCGTGAACTATGGCTACACCTTC,CASNLAGTGGVNYGYTF
TRBV4-1,few,TRBJ2-6,-,TGCGCCAGCAGCCAAGACCCCTCACAGGGTTCTGGGGCCAACGTCCTGACTTTC,CASSQDPSQGSGANVLTF
TRBV9,few,TRBJ2-1,-,TGTGCCAGCAGCGCTGTTGGGGGGTACAATGAGCAGTTCTTC,CASSAVGGYNEQFF
TRBV9,-,TRBJ1-2,-,TGTGCCAGCAGCGCGCGACAGGAGTATACTGGCTACACCTTC,CASSARQEYTGYTF
TRBV10-3,few,TRBJ1-1,TRBD1,TGTGCCATCAGCAAGACAGGGTTTGAAGCTTTCTTT,CAISKTGFEAFF
TRBV9,few,TRBJ2-3,TRBD1,TGTGCCAGCAGCACTGACAGGGCAGAGACGCAGTATTTT,CASSTDRAETQYF
TRBV27,-,TRBJ1-5,-,TGTGCCAGCAGTTTAGGTTGGCCGGACAGTCAGCCCCAGCATTTT,CASSLGWPDSQPQHF
TRBV4-3,few,TRBJ1-1,-,TGCGCCAGCAGGAGACAAACGAACACTGAAGCTTTCTTT,CASRRQTNTEAFF
TRBV29-1,few,TRBJ1-1,-,TGCAGCGTTTTAGAACAGGATCTGAACACTGAAGCTTTCTTT,CSVLEQDLNTEAFF
TRBV7-9,once,TRBJ1-3,TRBD1,TGTGCCAGCAGCGACCGACAGGGAGGAAACACCATATATTTT,CASSDRQGGNTIYF
TRBV6-5,-,TRBJ2-5,-,TGTGCCAGCAGTTACCAAGGGACACCCGATCAAGAGACCCAGTACTTC,CASSYQGTPDQETQYF
TRBV7-9,few,TRBJ2-7,-,TGTGCCAGCAGTCCCGGACATGAGAGCGAGCAGTACTTC,CASSPGHESEQYF
TRBV2,few,TRBJ2-4,-,TGTGCCAGCAGTGTTATAAGCAGGGAAAACATTCAGTACTTC,CASSVISRENIQYF
TRBV7-2,few,TRBJ2-2,-,TGTGCCAGCAGCTTAGGGGGCGCCGCCACCGGGGAGCTGTTTTTT,CASSLGGAATGELFF